This T cell receptor (beta chain) was recorded in a study of blood T cell repertoires in COVID-19 (dated by TCRdb to 2020 to 2021). About the investigation overall: Samples covering the acute and convalescent phases of COVID-19 were provided by collaborators in the United States, Italy and Spain. The prospective study material was composed of cDNA or gDNA derived from T cells, B-cell-depleted T cells, or PBMCs. The dataset comprised deeply sampled blood TCRbeta repertoires from subjects exposed to, actively infected with, or recovered from COVID-19. The repertoires were released in a freely available public database meant as a resource for research on the immune response to SARS-CoV-2. The samples were drawn from two sources: the first 160 participants of the ongoing ImmuneRACE study, and 950 to 1,500 subjects contributed by 6 global collaborators. Sample metadata almost always included a de-identified subject ID, COVID-19 status, age in years and sex. Where available, HLA class I and class II types were taken from metadata supplied by the sample provider and were not determined by assay-based typing.

One collaborating source in Seattle enrolled patients while the patients were actively infected and followed the patients over time throughout the course of disease. Collaborating institutions collected whole blood in K2EDTA tubes following their own protocols. For TCRbeta analysis, collaborators shipped samples as frozen whole blood, isolated PBMCs, or DNA extracted from either of those sample types. Findings and caveats that apply to the study as a whole: How much clinical and demographic metadata was included differed by source and by participant, and the metadata was provided uncurated.

To note about this clone: This receptor's antigen is unknown. Base qualities are not at hand, and no much larger clone is one base apart.

The germline V gene provides CDR1 MNHEY and CDR2 SVGAGI. V and J lose 2 bases and 2 bases, and a span of 7 bases separates them. From the cysteine through the phenylalanine, the CDR3 covers 13 amino acids. CDR3 DNA only is kept here, 39 bases in frame from base 1. The immunoSEQ Assay, a bias-controlled multiplex PCR, was used to amplify TCRbeta CDR3 regions from genomic DNA. Concerning the study's data processing: The number of nucleated cells in each sample was estimated by amplification of reference gene primers within the assay. Sequence reads were collapsed and filtered to measure the absolute abundance of every unique TCRbeta CDR3 rearrangement. Productive Simpson clonality was computed per sample as the square root of Simpson's diversity index over productive rearrangements. TCRdb re-hosts the immuneACCESS table, in-frame sequences only. Its copies lack some clones; in the studies checked, an unresolved V gene accounts for under half of them, and the cause for the rest is not known. Clone size and the V and J calls come from that table; the DNA yielded D and trimming. The sample contains about 230,000 clones, approximately 85% of them found a single time. The ten largest clonotypes hold roughly 5.3% of the sample.

The clonotype comes from a man aged 45-65 years with COVID-19, enrolled during active disease. The sequenced sample was peripheral blood. Rearrangement joined TRBV6-5 to TRBJ2-7, with the D segment identity uncertain. The CDR3 reads CASSYRVTYEQYF. The nucleotide sequence is given as TGTGCCAGCAGTTACCGAGTAACCTACGAGCAGTACTTC.